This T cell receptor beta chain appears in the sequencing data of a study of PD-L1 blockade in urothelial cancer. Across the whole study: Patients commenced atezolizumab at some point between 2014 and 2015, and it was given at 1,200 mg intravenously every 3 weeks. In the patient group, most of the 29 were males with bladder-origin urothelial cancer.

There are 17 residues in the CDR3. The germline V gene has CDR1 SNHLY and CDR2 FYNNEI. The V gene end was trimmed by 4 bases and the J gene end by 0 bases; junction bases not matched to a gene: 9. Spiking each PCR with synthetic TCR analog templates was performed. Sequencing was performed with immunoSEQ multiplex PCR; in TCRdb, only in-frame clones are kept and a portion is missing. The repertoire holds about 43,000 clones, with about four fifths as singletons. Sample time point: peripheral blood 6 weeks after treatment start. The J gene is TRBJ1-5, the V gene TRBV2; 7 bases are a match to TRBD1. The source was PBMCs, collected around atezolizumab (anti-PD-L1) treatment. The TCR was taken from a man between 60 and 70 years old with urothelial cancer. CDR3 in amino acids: CASSASTGIYSNQPQHF. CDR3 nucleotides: TGTGCCAGCAGTGCTTCGACAGGGATTTATAGCAATCAGCCCCAGCATTTT.